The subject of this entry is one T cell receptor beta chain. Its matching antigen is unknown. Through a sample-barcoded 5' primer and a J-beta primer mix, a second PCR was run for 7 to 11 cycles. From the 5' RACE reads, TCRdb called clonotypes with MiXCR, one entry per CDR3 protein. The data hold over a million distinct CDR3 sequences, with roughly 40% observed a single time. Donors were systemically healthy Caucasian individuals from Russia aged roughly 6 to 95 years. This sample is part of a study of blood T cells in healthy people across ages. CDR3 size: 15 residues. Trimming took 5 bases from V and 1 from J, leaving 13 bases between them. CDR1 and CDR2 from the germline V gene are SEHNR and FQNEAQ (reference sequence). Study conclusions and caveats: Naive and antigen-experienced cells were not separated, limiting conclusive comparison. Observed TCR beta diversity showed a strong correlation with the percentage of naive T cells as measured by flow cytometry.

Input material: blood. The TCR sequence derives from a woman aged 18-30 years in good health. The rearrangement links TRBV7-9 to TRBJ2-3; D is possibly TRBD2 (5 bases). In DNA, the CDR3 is TGTGCCAGCAGCACCCAATGGACTGGCACAGATACGCAGTATTTT. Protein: CASSTQWTGTDTQYF.